This is a list of T cell receptor beta chains from one sample in a study of shared clonotypes between healthy human individuals. Libraries were prepared by immunoSEQ multiplex PCR; TCRdb keeps only in-frame clonotypes and omits some of them. The sample has roughly 2.6 million clones, approximately 92% seen once. Material: naive CD4+ T cells sorted from blood. Receptors were obtained from a young man in good health. Both conserved end residues are part of each CDR3.

cdr3_length	v_call	j_call	cdr3_aa
15	TRBV28	TRBJ2-7	CASSRPGQGAYEQYF
17	TRBV7-8	TRBJ1-1	CASSLEESGGAYTEAFF
14	TRBV4-3	TRBJ1-4	CASSLATDNEKLFF
17	TRBV28	TRBJ1-2	CASSSHRPGPPPYGYTF
16	TRBV28	TRBJ1-2	CATEGGQGEQGYGYTF
14	TRBV9	TRBJ1-1	CASSVSGGRSEAFF
16	TRBV18	TRBJ2-5	CASSPPSGRTKETQYF
14	TRBV28	TRBJ1-4	CASSGDSLNEKLFF
16	TRBV18	TRBJ2-7	CASSSQYPGTALEQYF
13	TRBV5-6	TRBJ1-1	CASSRDRGLEAFF
16	TRBV28	TRBJ2-3	CASSPSAKRRTDTQYF
14	TRBV10-3	TRBJ1-2	CAISESKGDYGYTF
11	TRBV30	TRBJ2-3	CAWSRGATQYF
17	TRBV4-3	TRBJ2-2	CASSQGPEGSDTGELFF
15	TRBV6-1	TRBJ2-7	CASSALSTGAYEQYF
14	TRBV6-6	TRBJ1-2	CAGQTGGSDYGYTF
14	TRBV14	TRBJ2-7	CASRVQDRGYEQYF
16	TRBV25-1	TRBJ1-2	CASSVRLGQGNYGYTF
14	TRBV6-5	TRBJ2-1	CASSRGGSYNEQFF
16	TRBV25-1	TRBJ2-1	CASSESIFSSYNEQFF
16	TRBV5-1	TRBJ2-1	CASSSGPTGESNEQFF
14	TRBV25-1	TRBJ1-6	CASSEVVRNSPLHF
16	TRBV28	TRBJ1-5	CASSFGGSVSNQPQHF
12	TRBV6-1	TRBJ1-5	CASSDKGLPQHF
12	TRBV30	TRBJ2-1	CALGQGVNEQFF
14	TRBV7-6	TRBJ2-2	CASLLRPGTGELFF
14	TRBV2	TRBJ2-6	CASRGQSGANVLTF
13	TRBV30	TRBJ1-2	CAWSVRGDYGYTF
15	TRBV5-4	TRBJ1-6	CASSERQAFNSPLHF
13	TRBV6-4	TRBJ2-2	CASSRGLGGELFF
13	TRBV30	TRBJ1-6	CAWRGLGNSPLHF
13	TRBV6-5	TRBJ1-4	CASSYALGEKLFF
16	TRBV5-1	TRBJ1-1	CASSPGTGEAGTEAFF
14	TRBV6-5	TRBJ2-7	CASSYAGDDYEQYF
14	TRBV11-2	TRBJ2-1	CASSSVVHYNEQFF
14	TRBV6-5	TRBJ1-6	CASRRTGEDSPLHF
17	TRBV27	TRBJ1-4	CASSLRPGGGLREKLFF
15	TRBV19	TRBJ2-7	CASSRLAGGINEQYF
13	TRBV2	TRBJ1-5	CASSLQGPAAQHF
13	TRBV10-1	TRBJ1-1	CASSPGPGTEAFF
15	TRBV7-8	TRBJ2-1	CASSFSGGPYNEQFF
14	TRBV6-1	TRBJ2-7	CASSIRDRGYEQYF
14	TRBV5-6	TRBJ2-7	CASSFTGPPYEQYF
16	TRBV18	TRBJ2-3	CASSHLTGTSTDTQYF
12	TRBV7-2	TRBJ2-4	CASSFLKKDLNF
11	TRBV18	TRBJ2-5	CASSAQETQYF
14	TRBV2	TRBJ2-2	CASTNPANTGELFF
17	TRBV10-3	TRBJ2-1	CAISESRTSGSFNEQFF
18	TRBV7-9	TRBJ2-5	CASSSRPPDREYQETQYF
13	TRBV18	TRBJ1-5	CASSLDLNQPQHF
13	TRBV5-1	TRBJ2-1	CASSPGLVFEQFF
15	TRBV5-1	TRBJ2-5	CASSPQDTLTETQYF
11	TRBV20-1	TRBJ2-7	CSARVRYEQYF
17	TRBV7-2	TRBJ2-2	CASSLGWRGSSAGELFF
15	TRBV19	TRBJ1-5	CASSTTGTSHQPQHF